This entry features one T cell receptor beta chain sequence. What this receptor recognizes is not known. The sample holds no much larger clone one base away, and base qualities are not on file. Measured from the cysteine to the phenylalanine, the CDR3 is 15 residues long. The only DNA kept is the CDR3, 45 bases in frame from the first base. Per the germline V gene, MNHEY is the CDR1 and SVGAGI is the CDR2. Clipping removes 2 bases from V and 5 bases from J, with 3 as the unmatched junction base count. This entry comes from a study of T cell changes during pregnancy in multiple sclerosis (dated by TCRdb to between 2017 and 2020). About the full investigation: In women with multiple sclerosis, the researchers looked at how the T cell repertoire shifted as pregnancy progressed.

Library generation was performed with the immunoSEQ multiplex PCR assay. This is the immuneACCESS table as TCRdb keeps it, with only in-frame sequences that have V and J called. A part of the clones is gone; compared with another copy, unresolved V genes explain less than half, and the rest is unexplained. This sample has about 50,000 clones in its table, and less than 95% of those were observed once. Approximately 0.31% of the sample is taken by the ten largest. The V and J genes are TRBV6-5 and TRBJ2-1, and 10 junctional nucleotides match TRBD2. The sequences come from CD4+ T cells from peripheral blood mononuclear cells, collected in the third trimester of pregnancy. The source of this sequence is a female donor with multiple sclerosis, enrolled in a pregnancy study. The nucleotide sequence is TGTGCCAGCAGTTACCGGACTAGCGGAAACAATGAGCAGTTCTTC. It specifies CASSYRTSGNNEQFF.